These 17 T cell receptor beta chains share one sample of origin, sequenced in a study of OX40 agonist ivuxolimab in advanced cancers. Repertoires were generated with immunoSEQ multiplex PCR, while TCRdb's copy carries only in-frame clones and drops some. The sample contains fewer than 85,000 clones, around 92% of which appear only once. Sequenced here: CD4+ or CD8+ T cells sorted from blood, sampled in a trial of the OX40 agonist ivuxolimab. These receptor sequences come from an adult with an advanced solid tumor such as melanoma, head and neck, liver or kidney cancer.

The rearrangement links TRBV2 to TRBJ2-7; the match to TRBD2 covers 15 bases. The germline V gene encodes CDR1 SNHLY and CDR2 FYNNEI. The CDR3 consists of 19 residues. The V and J ends lost 0 bases and 6 bases, in that order; junction bases with no gene match: 12. In DNA form, the CDR3 reads TGTGCCAGCAGTGAAGCCAGGACTAGCGGGAGGGTCATCGGAAGCGAGCAGTACTTC. This encodes CASSEARTSGRVIGSEQYF.

V gene TRBV18 combines with J gene TRBJ1-2; a weak D match, TRBD1 (6 bases). The CDR3 has 15 residues. V gave up 3 bases and J gave up 6 bases, with 17 bases separating them. In germline, CDR1 is KGHSH, CDR2 LQKENI. This chain's CDR3 is CASSPSGGGRDGYTF. The DNA for the CDR3 is TGTGCCAGCTCACCGTCGGGAGGGGGGCGAGATGGCTACACCTTC. The variable domain in full, with the rest retrieved from reference TRBV18 and TRBJ1-2, is NAGVMQNPRHLVRRRGQEARLRCSPMKGHSHVYWYRQLPEEGLKFMVYLQKENIIDESGMPKERFSAEFPKEGPSILRIQQVVRGDSAAYFCASSPSGGGRDGYTFGSGTRLTVV.

This clone was seen only once. The rearrangement uses TRBV6-5 and TRBJ1-2; tentatively, D is TRBD1 (5 bases). CDR1 and CDR2 from the germline V gene are MNHEY and SVGAGI. Trimming stripped 6 bases from V and 4 bases from J, with 15 bases between. The length of the CDR3 is 14 residues. CDR3 sequence: CASSPPRDSYGYTF. CDR3 coding DNA: TGTGCCAGCAGCCCACCTCGGGACTCCTATGGCTACACCTTC.

The chain has TRBV2 and TRBJ2-7, with D perhaps matching TRBD2 (6 bases). Germline lookup yields CDR1 SNHLY and CDR2 FYNNEI. The V end was cut by 6 bases, the J end by 3 bases, with 15 bases between. The CDR3 consists of 14 residues. CDR3 sequence reads: CASRIAETGYEQYF. CDR3 coding DNA: TGTGCCAGCAGAATAGCGGAAACAGGCTACGAGCAGTACTTC.

The V call is TRBV28, the J call TRBJ2-7; the match to TRBD1 covers 7 bases. Germline V lookup: CDR1 MDHEN, CDR2 SYDVKM. The V and J ends lost 2 bases and 7 bases, in that order; junction bases with no gene match: 8. This CDR3 region has 14 residues. CDR3 protein: CASSLGTGVGEQYF. The CDR3 DNA reads TGTGCCAGCAGTTTAGGAACAGGGGTGGGGGAGCAGTACTTC.

This chain links TRBV6-4 with TRBJ2-3; possible D gene TRBD2, 6 bases. Germline CDR1 is MRHNA and CDR2 is SNTAGT. CDR3 size: 14 residues. With 4 bases removed from V and 7 bases from J, the gap between germline ends came to 15 bases. For the CDR3, the DNA is TGTGCCAGCAGTGTCGCGGGATCCGATCATACGCAGTATTTT. Translated, it gives CASSVAGSDHTQYF.

The chain joins TRBV11-3 to TRBJ2-7; D not resolved. Trimming shortened V by 5 bases and J by 3 bases, and 14 bases separated the two germline ends. Germline V gives CDR1 SGHNT, CDR2 YENEEA. The CDR3 length is 14 residues. DNA of the CDR3: TGTGCCAGCAGCCCGGCAAGGGTAAGCTACGAGCAGTACTTC. Its protein product is CASSPARVSYEQYF.

The chain joins TRBV7-2 to TRBJ2-6, with a weak D call TRBD1 (6 bases). The V gene lost 5 bases and the J gene lost 2 bases, with 22 bases spanning the gap. Germline V gene lookup returns CDR1 SGHTA and CDR2 FQGNSA. There are 19 residues in the CDR3. The CDR3 DNA is TGTGCCAGCAGCCCCGCCAGGGTTCGGGGACAAACTGGGGCCAACGTCCTGACTTTC. The encoded protein is CASSPARVRGQTGANVLTF.

The genes are TRBV7-2 and TRBJ1-5; 8 bases are shared with TRBD1. V lost 4 bases, J lost 7 bases, and 9 bases stayed unmatched. Germline loops: CDR1 SGHTA, CDR2 FQGNSA. The CDR3 length is 15 residues. In nucleotides, the CDR3 is TGTGCCAGCAGCTCAACCCCGACAGGGGCACAGCCCCAGCATTTT. Protein sequence: CASSSTPTGAQPQHF.

DNA of the CDR3: TGTGCCAGCAGCCCCAACTCCAAACCAGGGGTCTTCCTGACCGGGGAGCTGTTTTTT. Amino acid sequence: CASSPNSKPGVFLTGELFF. The rearrangement joins TRBV7-2 to TRBJ2-2, with D possibly TRBD1 on 6 matching bases. V was clipped by 5 bases and J by 5 bases, with 27 bases between them. This CDR3 is 19 amino acids long. The germline V gene encodes CDR1 SGHTA and CDR2 FQGNSA.

The chain uses TRBV5-4 and TRBJ2-7; TRBD2 agrees at 9 bases. Trimming took 2 bases from V and 3 from J; bases not matched to a gene: 6. The CDR3 contains 15 residues. CDR1 and CDR2 from the germline V gene are SGHNT and YYREEE (reference sequence). The CDR3 loop is CASSLGGRALYEQYF. CDR3 coding DNA: TGTGCCAGCAGCTTAGGCGGGAGGGCCCTCTACGAGCAGTACTTC. Using reference TRBV5-4 and TRBJ2-7 for the parts outside the CDR3, the full variable domain is ETGVTQSPTHLIKTRGQQVTLRCSSQSGHNTVSWYQQALGQGPQFIFQYYREEENGRGNFPPRFSGLQFPNYSSELNVNALELDDSALYLCASSLGGRALYEQYFGPGTRLTVT.

This clone was detected only once. This chain uses TRBV11-3 with TRBJ2-3; D may correspond to TRBD1 or TRBD2 (5 bases each). The V and J ends lost 1 base and 2 bases respectively, with 13 bases between them. This CDR3 has 16 residues. Germline V gene sequence: CDR1 SGHNT, CDR2 YENEEA. CDR3 in DNA: TGTGCCAGCAGCTTAGGTCCGGGACCGTACACAGATACGCAGTATTTT. Encoded protein: CASSLGPGPYTDTQYF.

This chain links TRBV7-3 with TRBJ2-2; the match to TRBD2 covers 16 bases. CDR1 and CDR2 from the germline V gene are SGHTA and FQGTGA. This CDR3 spans 18 amino acids. V dropped 4 bases and J dropped 4; count of bases not matched to a gene: 6. As DNA, the CDR3 is TGTGCCAGCAGCTCGGGACTAGCGGGAGGGCCGGGCACCGGGGAGCTGTTTTTT. Amino acids: CASSSGLAGGPGTGELFF.

For the CDR3, the DNA is TGTGCCAGCTTAGGACTAGCGGGAGTAGAGACCCAGTACTTC. It encodes CASLGLAGVETQYF. The gene calls are TRBV18 and TRBJ2-5; 13 bases fit TRBD2. This CDR3 spans 14 amino acids. Trimming took 7 bases from V and 4 from J; bases not matched to a gene: 3. Germline CDR1 reads KGHSH; CDR2 reads LQKENI.

V is TRBV28 and J is TRBJ2-3; TRBD1 matches 9 bases. V was clipped by 4 bases and J by 0 bases; unmatched bases: 5. Germline loops: CDR1 MDHEN, CDR2 SYDVKM. The CDR3 totals 16 residues. The CDR3 here is CASSSRTGESTDTQYF. CDR3 nucleotide sequence: TGTGCCAGCAGTTCCCGGACAGGGGAGAGCACAGATACGCAGTATTTT.

The V call is TRBV7-8, the J call TRBJ1-2; D is ambiguous. V was pared by 5 bases and J by 4 bases, with 8 bases between. Germline assignment: CDR1 SGHVS and CDR2 FQNEAQ. The CDR3 loop spans 12 amino acids. CDR3 DNA: TGTGCCAGCAGCATGGACCGCTATGGCTACACCTTC. It translates to CASSMDRYGYTF. Full variable domain (rest looked up from reference TRBV7-8 and TRBJ1-2): GAGVSQSPRYKVAKRGQDVALRCDPISGHVSLFWYQQALGQGPEFLTYFQNEAQLDKSGLPSDRFFAERPEGSVSTLKIQRTQQEDSAVYLCASSMDRYGYTFGSGTRLTVV.

The chain couples TRBV29-1 to TRBJ2-6; D gene ambiguous. The V end lost 3 bases, the J end lost 3 bases, and 15 bases lay between the germline ends. The CDR3 loop spans 16 amino acids. Looked up from germline, CDR1 is SQVTM and CDR2 is ANQGSEA. The CDR3 nucleotides are TGCAGCGTTGAGGGGAATGTCCTGGGTGGGGCCAACGTCCTGACTTTC. This encodes CSVEGNVLGGANVLTF.